Listed below are T cell receptor beta chains from one sample, sequenced in a study of blood T cell repertoires in COVID-19. Assay used: immunoSEQ multiplex PCR; TCRdb lists only in-frame clones, some missing. Here the sample spans approximately 100,000 clones, about 80% being singletons. Sequenced: peripheral blood. The source of these receptors is an elderly woman with active or convalescent COVID-19. CDR3s leave out the opening cysteine and the closing phenylalanine or tryptophan.

j_call	v_call	cdr3_aa
TRBJ2-7	TRBV9	ASSLGQGDEQY
TRBJ1-2	TRBV19	ASSKESGLNYGYT
TRBJ1-1	TRBV28	ASSLETRGGTVVEAF
TRBJ2-1	TRBV29-1	SVVASYEQF
TRBJ1-5	TRBV7-2	ASSRGYNQPQH
TRBJ1-5	TRBV6-6	ASIGTGGGGQPQH
TRBJ2-3	TRBV7-9	ASSPQARSTDTQY
TRBJ2-5	TRBV7-2	ASSLGQSPETQY
TRBJ2-6	TRBV7-2	ASSFHLTSLGSGANVLT
TRBJ1-5	TRBV6-5	ASSFEGYRGQPQH
TRBJ2-5	TRBV10-3	AIIAETQY
TRBJ2-3	TRBV11-3	ASSFPRDTQY
TRBJ2-1	TRBV3-1/TRBV3-2	ASSLERGVPDNEQF
TRBJ1-1	TRBV6-5	ASQMNTEAF
TRBJ1-1	TRBV7-9	ASSLGQMNTEAF
TRBJ2-7	TRBV5-4	ASSFVTGTEQY
TRBJ2-3	TRBV11-2	ASSPILAGGVYTQY
TRBJ1-1	TRBV7-7	DINTEAF
TRBJ2-2	TRBV28	ASSFTGELF
TRBJ2-2	TRBV11-2	ASSFQGRSGELF
TRBJ2-2	TRBV7-3	ASSLKEGGELF
TRBJ1-1	TRBV5-1	ASSSQTGRTEAF
TRBJ2-1	TRBV7-3	ASSLTPGKDNEQF
TRBJ1-1	TRBV2	ASSGGFEAF
TRBJ1-5	TRBV28	ASSIDMNNQPQH
TRBJ1-2	TRBV6-5	ASTFRTAYGYT
TRBJ2-1	TRBV18	ASSPKGHEQF
TRBJ2-2	TRBV9	ASSVEVSFGPNTGELF
TRBJ1-1	TRBV28	ASISRGDTEAF
TRBJ1-3	TRBV7-6	ASSSSPNLSGNTIY
TRBJ1-5	TRBV27	ASKREGRTPNQPQH
TRBJ2-6	TRBV25-1	ASSEFGSGANVLT
TRBJ1-2	TRBV6-1	ASSEGTGGVYGYT
TRBJ1-2	TRBV2	ASSVGGSYGYT
TRBJ2-7	TRBV2	ASRTGDPYEQY
TRBJ1-1	TRBV5-1	ASRVTGVLNTEAF
TRBJ2-1	TRBV30	AWSIKGGNEQF
TRBJ2-1	TRBV7-3	ASSSWDRGRNNEQF
TRBJ2-7	TRBV6-6	ASSSTGVVNEQY
TRBJ1-6	TRBV3-1/TRBV3-2	ASSQTGANSPLH
TRBJ1-1	TRBV19	ARHRTGMNTEAF
TRBJ2-3	TRBV7-2	ASSQSRGTDTQY
TRBJ1-6	TRBV18	ASSPGDAATYNSPLH
TRBJ1-3	TRBV20-1	SASQGISGNTIY
TRBJ2-7	TRBV27	ASSPNDRRKQY
TRBJ2-7	TRBV5-6	ASSRETGEQY
TRBJ1-5	TRBV6-6	ASSYGERNQPQH
TRBJ1-2	TRBV3-1/TRBV3-2	ASSPRTARGSGYT
TRBJ1-2	TRBV27	ASSSYRAHYGYT
TRBJ2-3	TRBV11-3	ASSLVGGSDTQY
TRBJ1-1	TRBV9	ASSVATRGWSLTEAF
TRBJ1-4	TRBV7-9	ALSNGIGEKLF
TRBJ1-5	TRBV4-2	ASSQVGTDNQPQH
TRBJ1-2	TRBV6-2/TRBV6-3	ASSPGQGARGYT
TRBJ1-2	TRBV6-6	ASSRTGEGYGYT